What follows are 28 T cell receptor beta chains derived from one specimen sequenced in a study of blood T cells in healthy people across ages. Then a second PCR, running roughly 7 to 11 cycles, was carried out with a sample-barcoded 5' primer and a J-beta primer mix. TCRdb passed the 5' RACE reads through MiXCR, listing each CDR3 protein once. The table lists 920,000 or so distinct CDR3 sequences, around 45% of them singletons. The sequenced sample was blood. Receptor source: an older woman in good health.

CDR3 protein: CSAAVGGRYNEQFF. CDR3 bases: TGCAGCGCCGCCGTGGGGGGCAGATATAATGAGCAGTTCTTC. The chain has TRBV29-1 and TRBJ2-1; TRBD1 or TRBD2 may be the D gene (6 bases each). This CDR3 region has 14 residues. Germline V lookup: CDR1 SQVTM, CDR2 ANQGSEA. V gave up 7 bases and J gave up 7 bases, with 20 bases separating them.

The rearrangement uses TRBV3-1 and TRBJ1-2; 8 positions agree with TRBD1. With V trimmed by 4 bases and J by 3 bases, 7 bases remained unmatched. CDR1 is LGHDT, CDR2 YNNKEL, per germline (reference sequence). The CDR3 contains 15 residues. CDR3 sequence (DNA): TGTGCCAGCAGCCCGACAGGGGACTCGGACTATGGCTACACCTTC. Amino acids: CASSPTGDSDYGYTF.

This clonotype was seen once. V and J are TRBV6-2 or TRBV6-3 and TRBJ2-7; no definite D call. V was trimmed by 7 bases and J by 0 bases, leaving 13 bases between them. In germline, CDR1 is MNHEY, CDR2 SVGEGT. This CDR3 region has 14 residues. CDR3 DNA: TGTGCCAGCACTGGAGAACTCCCCTCCTACGAGCAGTACTTC. This gives the protein CASTGELPSYEQYF.

This chain connects TRBV27 to TRBJ2-4; 10 bases match TRBD1. The J call is in doubt because the DNA end fits TRBJ2-7 better. There are 15 residues in the CDR3. Germline assignment: CDR1 MNHEY and CDR2 SMNVEV (reference sequence). The CDR3 sequence: CASRRGQGLFHEQYF. CDR3 in DNA: TGTGCCAGCAGGAGGGGACAGGGGCTTTTCCACGAGCAGTACTTC.

The CDR3 DNA sequence: TGTGCCAGCAGTATTAGCGGGGTGACCTACGAGCAGTACTTC. Amino acid sequence: CASSISGVTYEQYF. This chain joins TRBV28 and TRBJ2-5; TRBD2 matches at 8 bases. Gene TRBJ2-7 matches the end of the DNA better, so the J call may be wrong. In germline, CDR1 is MDHEN, CDR2 SYDVKM. The length of the CDR3 is 14 residues.

V usage is TRBV7-9 and J usage is TRBJ1-1, with 9 bases that match TRBD1. Germline-derived CDR1 and CDR2 are SEHNR and FQNEAQ (reference sequence). The CDR3 has 15 amino acids. The V and J ends lost 2 bases and 2 bases, in that order; junction bases with no gene match: 3. CDR3 DNA sequence: TGTGCCAGCAGCTTAAATACAGGGGGCAACACTGAAGCTTTCTTT. The encoded protein is CASSLNTGGNTEAFF.

This clonotype showed up just once. The chain joins TRBV29-1 to TRBJ1-3; no definite D call. The germline gives CDR1 SQVTM, CDR2 ANQGSEA. The V end lost 1 base, the J end lost 3 bases, and 7 bases lay between the germline ends. The CDR3 contains 13 residues. CDR3 coding DNA: TGCAGCGTTGAAGGCCACAGTGGAAACACCATATATTTT. It codes for CSVEGHSGNTIYF.

The V gene is TRBV11-2, the J gene TRBJ2-7; D is unresolved. V lost 5 bases, J lost 10 bases, and 12 bases lay in between. The CDR3 contains 11 residues. Looked up from germline, CDR1 is SGHAT and CDR2 is FQNNGV. The CDR3 region is CASSVGQAQYF. The CDR3 DNA reads TGTGCCAGCAGCGTTGGGCAGGCCCAGTACTTC.

The chain recombines TRBV9 with TRBJ2-3; TRBD2 agrees at 12 bases. CDR3 length equals 17 residues. CDR1 is SGDLS and CDR2 is YYNGEE in the germline V gene. V dropped 3 bases and J dropped 2; count of bases not matched to a gene: 7. The CDR3 nucleotides read TGTGCCAGCAGCGATTCTCTAGCGGGAGGGACCACAGATACGCAGTATTTT. Its translation is CASSDSLAGGTTDTQYF.

The chain employs TRBV2 and TRBJ2-4; 8 positions match TRBD2. The end of the DNA aligns better with TRBJ2-7, so the J call may be wrong. CDR1 and CDR2 (germline): SNHLY, FYNNEI. The CDR3 is 14 amino acids. The CDR3 nucleotides are TGTGCCAGCCTTCGGGGGGGAGAGGTCGACGAGCAGTACTTC. It specifies CASLRGGEVDEQYF.

This clonotype was seen only a few times. CDR3 residues: CASSSPGSGATDTQYF. The CDR3 DNA reads as TGTGCCAGCAGTTCCCCTGGGAGCGGGGCCACAGATACGCAGTATTTT. This chain joins TRBV28 and TRBJ2-3; 7 nucleotides match TRBD2. V trimming: 4 bases; J trimming: 2 bases; junction bases outside the gene matches: 9. There are 16 residues in the CDR3. The germline CDR1 and CDR2 sequences are MDHEN and SYDVKM.

This clonotype was seen a few times. The chain recombines TRBV10-3 with TRBJ2-3; D is possibly TRBD1 (7 bases). This CDR3 has 14 amino acids. Trimming took off 7 bases at V and 0 bases at J, with 11 bases between the two ends. Germline assignment: CDR1 ENHRY and CDR2 SYGVKD. The CDR3 spells CAITGGGSTDTQYF. The CDR3 DNA reads as TGTGCCATCACAGGGGGAGGAAGCACAGATACGCAGTATTTT.

Only a few counts were recorded for this clonotype. The chain employs TRBV5-1 and TRBJ2-1; D unresolved. Trimming cost V 4 bases and J 6 bases, with 8 bases left between them. CDR3 length equals 12 residues. Germline V gene sequence: CDR1 SGHRS, CDR2 YFSETQ. In nucleotides, the CDR3 is TGCGCCAGCAGCCCCTTTGCCAATGAGCAGTTCTTC. It yields the protein CASSPFANEQFF.

This clonotype was seen a handful of times. The CDR3 region is CASSDLTGSYNEQYF. In nucleotides, the CDR3 is TGTGCCAGCTCCGATTTAACGGGCTCCTACAATGAGCAGTACTTC. The chain recombines TRBV10-3 with TRBJ2-1; D gene unclear. The J call may not be correct, given that the DNA end is closer to TRBJ2-7. Per germline, CDR1 ENHRY and CDR2 SYGVKD. This CDR3 contains 15 residues.

J is TRBJ2-7 and V is TRBV28; TRBD1 matches at 11 bases. CDR1 is MDHEN and CDR2 is SYDVKM in the germline V gene. The CDR3 is 15 amino acids. V dropped 5 bases and J dropped 3; count of bases not matched to a gene: 6. CDR3 nucleotides: TGTGCCAGCAGTATTCGGACAGGGGGCCTCTACGAGCAGTACTTC. This codes for CASSIRTGGLYEQYF.

The chain is built from TRBV4-1 and TRBJ2-1; the match to TRBD1 covers 9 bases. CDR1 MGHRA and CDR2 YSYEKL come from the germline V gene. Trimming cost V 4 bases and J 4 bases; bases outside gene matches: 11. The CDR3 totals 17 residues. In DNA, the CDR3 is TGCGCCAGCAGCCTTAGAGGTCCGGGACAGGGATACAATGAGCAGTTCTTC. Translating gives CASSLRGPGQGYNEQFF.

This clonotype occurred many times. The chain couples TRBV20-1 to TRBJ2-3; TRBD2 matches at 8 bases. Germline CDR1 and CDR2: DFQATT and SNEGSKA (reference sequence). The CDR3 loop spans 16 amino acids. J was trimmed by 7 bases and V by 6 bases; bases with no gene match: 18. The CDR3 spells CSASGLRGGRLNTQYF. DNA of the CDR3: TGCAGTGCCTCCGGGTTGAGGGGCGGGAGGTTGAATACGCAGTATTTT.

The genes are TRBV12-3 or TRBV12-4 and TRBJ2-1, with TRBD2 identical over 8 bases. This CDR3 has 15 residues. V was clipped by 5 bases and J by 4 bases; unmatched bases: 7. The CDR3 here is CASSQRAGEYNEQFF. The CDR3 bases are TGTGCCAGCAGTCAACGAGCGGGAGAGTACAATGAGCAGTTCTTC.

V is TRBV14 and J is TRBJ2-7; 7 positions agree with TRBD1. This CDR3 contains 16 residues. The junction had 9 bases not matched to a gene; V was cut back by 4 bases and J by 0 bases. Germline lookup yields CDR1 SGHDN and CDR2 FVKESK. CDR3 protein: CASSPSGTATSYEQYF. In DNA form, the CDR3 reads TGTGCCAGCAGCCCTTCAGGGACAGCCACCTCCTACGAGCAGTACTTC.

This clonotype was counted only a few times. The V gene is TRBV15, the J gene TRBJ2-7, with D unresolved. V lost 4 bases to trimming and J lost 3 bases, with 7 bases between them. Per the germline V gene, CDR1 is LNHNV and CDR2 is YYDKDF (reference sequence). The CDR3 has 12 residues. The CDR3 nucleotides are TGTGCCACCAGCAACACACTCTACGAGCAGTACTTC. Protein sequence: CATSNTLYEQYF.

This sequence joins TRBV15 and TRBJ2-5, with D unclear. Germline CDR1 is LNHNV and CDR2 is YYDKDF (reference sequence). The CDR3 runs to 14 residues. V lost 1 base, J lost 5 bases, and 11 bases lay in between. The DNA for the CDR3 is TGTGCCACCAGCAGAGCCGCCAGCTCGGAGACCCAGTACTTC. Protein product: CATSRAASSETQYF.

The chain is built from TRBV6-6 and TRBJ2-7; 8 bases line up with TRBD2. In germline, CDR1 is MNHNY, CDR2 SVGAGI (reference sequence). The length of the CDR3 is 13 residues. The V and J ends lost 8 bases and 6 bases, in that order; junction bases with no gene match: 9. The CDR3 nucleotides read TGTGCCAGCCAAGCGGGAGTGTTGCTCGAGCAGTACTTC. Its protein is CASQAGVLLEQYF.

The DNA for the CDR3 is TGTGCCAGCAGTCTAATAGCCATTGAGGTCTCCTACAATGAGCAGTTCTTC. As protein: CASSLIAIEVSYNEQFF. The rearrangement joins TRBV7-2 to TRBJ2-1, with D hard to call. The CDR3 is 17 amino acids. CDR1 is SGHTA, CDR2 FQGNSA, per germline. Trimming pared 6 bases from V and 0 bases from J, leaving 18 bases between.

There are many counts of this clonotype. The gene calls are TRBV18 and TRBJ1-2; TRBD1 agrees at 8 bases. Per the germline V gene, CDR1 is KGHSH and CDR2 is LQKENI. V was clipped by 4 bases and J by 2 bases; unmatched bases: 9. The CDR3 spans 16 residues. For the CDR3, the DNA is TGTGCCAGCTCACTACAACGGACAGGGACGAACTATGGCTACACCTTC. It translates to CASSLQRTGTNYGYTF.

The gene calls are TRBV9 and TRBJ2-1; the match to TRBD2 covers 7 bases. CDR1 and CDR2 from the germline V gene are SGDLS and YYNGEE. The junction had 9 bases not matched to a gene; V was cut back by 3 bases and J by 0 bases. The CDR3 covers 17 residues. For the CDR3, the DNA is TGTGCCAGCAGCGCCCATTTGCGCGGGAGCTCCTACAATGAGCAGTTCTTC. Its protein product is CASSAHLRGSSYNEQFF.

The genes are TRBV15 and TRBJ2-7; D is possibly TRBD1 (6 bases). The V gene's germline CDR1 is LNHNV and CDR2 YYDKDF (reference sequence). The CDR3 extends over 16 amino acids. Trimming took 1 base from V and 1 from J, leaving 14 bases between them. The CDR3 DNA sequence: TGTGCCACCAGCAGAGTGGCAGGGGATGGTTCCTACGAGCAGTACTTC. Translation: CATSRVAGDGSYEQYF.

This clonotype was seen just once. The rearrangement links TRBV4-1 to TRBJ2-7; no firm D call. Trimming removed 6 bases at V and 4 bases at J, with 13 bases between. The CDR3 contains 13 residues. From germline, CDR1 is MGHRA and CDR2 YSYEKL. The CDR3 sequence is CASSLEQRYEQYF. Written as DNA, the CDR3 is TGCGCCAGCAGTCTAGAACAAAGGTACGAGCAGTACTTC.

This clonotype was recorded a few times. V gene TRBV11-2 combines with J gene TRBJ2-1, with TRBD2 identical over 11 bases. CDR1 SGHAT and CDR2 FQNNGV come from the germline V gene. V trimming: 3 bases; J trimming: 5 bases; junction bases outside the gene matches: 9. This CDR3 has 17 amino acids. In DNA, the CDR3 is TGTGCCAGCAGCTTTTCCGTAGCGGGAGGGTCTCACAATGAGCAGTTCTTC. Protein sequence: CASSFSVAGGSHNEQFF.